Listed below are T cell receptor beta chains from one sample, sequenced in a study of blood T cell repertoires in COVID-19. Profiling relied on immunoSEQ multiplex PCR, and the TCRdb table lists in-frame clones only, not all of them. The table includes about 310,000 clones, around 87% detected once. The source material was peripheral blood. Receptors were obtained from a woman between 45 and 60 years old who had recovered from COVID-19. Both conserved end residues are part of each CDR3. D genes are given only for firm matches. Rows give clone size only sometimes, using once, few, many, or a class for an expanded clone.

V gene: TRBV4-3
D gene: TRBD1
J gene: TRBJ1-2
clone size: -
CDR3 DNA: TGCGCCAGCAGCCAAGATCTTTACAGGGGCCGGAGTCGCACAGGCTACACCTTC
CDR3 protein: CASSQDLYRGRSRTGYTF

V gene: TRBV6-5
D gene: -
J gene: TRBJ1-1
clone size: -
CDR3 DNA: TGTGCCAGCAGTTTCAAGCTTGAAGCTTTCTTT
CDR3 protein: CASSFKLEAFF

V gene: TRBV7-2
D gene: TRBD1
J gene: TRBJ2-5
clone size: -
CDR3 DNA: TGTGCCAGCAGCTTTGCCGGACAGGGGGCTAAAGAGACCCAGTACTTC
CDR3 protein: CASSFAGQGAKETQYF

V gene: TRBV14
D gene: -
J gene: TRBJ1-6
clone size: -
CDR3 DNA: TGTGCCAGCAGCCAAGAGCAGGGGCTCAATTCACCCCTCCACTTT
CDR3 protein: CASSQEQGLNSPLHF

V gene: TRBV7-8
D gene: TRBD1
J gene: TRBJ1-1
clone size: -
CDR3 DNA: TGTGCCAGCAGCTTAATCCCGACAGGGGGCACTGAAGCTTTCTTT
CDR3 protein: CASSLIPTGGTEAFF

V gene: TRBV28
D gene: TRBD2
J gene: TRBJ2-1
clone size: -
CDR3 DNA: TGTGCCAGCAGGTTAGCGGGAACACAGTACAATGAGCAGTTCTTC
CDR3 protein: CASRLAGTQYNEQFF

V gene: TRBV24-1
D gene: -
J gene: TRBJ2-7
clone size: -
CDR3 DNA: TGTGCCACCAGTGATGAGAGCTACGAGCAGTACTTC
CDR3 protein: CATSDESYEQYF

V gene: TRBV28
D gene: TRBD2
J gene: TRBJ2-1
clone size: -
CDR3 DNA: TGTGCCAGCAGTCCCTCGGGGCGGGGGAGATACAATGAGCAGTTCTTC
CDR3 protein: CASSPSGRGRYNEQFF

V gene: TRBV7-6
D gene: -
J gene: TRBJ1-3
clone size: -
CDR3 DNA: TGTGCCAGCAGCCAACTCCCCGGAAACACCATATATTTT
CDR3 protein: CASSQLPGNTIYF

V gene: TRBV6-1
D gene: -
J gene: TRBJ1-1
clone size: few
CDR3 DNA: TGTGCCAGCAGTGAGGTTCCGGTGAACACTGAAGCTTTCTTT
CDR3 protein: CASSEVPVNTEAFF

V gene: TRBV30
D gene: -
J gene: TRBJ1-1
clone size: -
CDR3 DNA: TGTGCCTGGAGTACGGGGTTGAACACTGAAGCTTTCTTT
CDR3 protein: CAWSTGLNTEAFF

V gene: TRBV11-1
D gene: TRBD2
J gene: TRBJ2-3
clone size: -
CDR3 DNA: TGTGCCAGCAGCTACGCCGGACTAGCGGTTGATACGCAGTATTTT
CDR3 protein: CASSYAGLAVDTQYF

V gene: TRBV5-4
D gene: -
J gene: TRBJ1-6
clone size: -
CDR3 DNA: TGTGCCAGCAGCTTGGACTCACGAAGCTCCTATAATTCACCCCTCCACTTT
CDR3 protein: CASSLDSRSSYNSPLHF

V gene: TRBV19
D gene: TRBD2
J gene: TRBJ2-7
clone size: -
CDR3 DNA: TGTGCCAGTAGTATTGTCGCGGGAGGGCCCGAGCAGTACTTC
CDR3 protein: CASSIVAGGPEQYF

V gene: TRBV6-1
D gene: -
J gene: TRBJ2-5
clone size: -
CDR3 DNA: TGTGCCAGCAGTGAAGCGAGGAGCCAAGAGACCCAGTACTTC
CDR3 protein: CASSEARSQETQYF

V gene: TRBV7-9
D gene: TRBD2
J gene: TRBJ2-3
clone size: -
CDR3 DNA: TGTGCCAGCAGCCTAGGGGGAGCGGGAGCCACAGATACGCAGTATTTT
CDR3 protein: CASSLGGAGATDTQYF

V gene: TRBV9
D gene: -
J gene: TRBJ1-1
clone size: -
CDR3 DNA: TGTGCCAGCAGCGCCCACGACAGGTTGGACACTGAAGCTTTCTTT
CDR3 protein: CASSAHDRLDTEAFF

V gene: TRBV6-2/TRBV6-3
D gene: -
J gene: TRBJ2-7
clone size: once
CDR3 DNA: TGTGCCAGCAGTTACCCCCCGAGGAGCTCCTACGAGCAGTACTTC
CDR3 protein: CASSYPPRSSYEQYF

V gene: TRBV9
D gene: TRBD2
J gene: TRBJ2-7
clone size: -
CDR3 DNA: TGTGCCAGCAGCGGGAGCGGGAGCTCCTACGAGCAGTACTTC
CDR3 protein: CASSGSGSSYEQYF

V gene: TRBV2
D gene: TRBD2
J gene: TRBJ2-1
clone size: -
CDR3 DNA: TGTGCCAGCAGTGACGCCACCCTTAGACGGGAGGGCCTCCCTTACAATGAGCAGTTCTTC
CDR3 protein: CASSDATLRREGLPYNEQFF

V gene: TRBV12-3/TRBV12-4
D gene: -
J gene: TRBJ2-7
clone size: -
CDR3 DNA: TGTGCCAGCAGTTTCGGGACTTACTACGAGCAGTACTTC
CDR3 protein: CASSFGTYYEQYF

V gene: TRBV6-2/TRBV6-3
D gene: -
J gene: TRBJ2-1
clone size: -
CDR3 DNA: TGTGCCAGCAGCCAGACTAGTAACAATGAGCAGTTCTTC
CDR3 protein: CASSQTSNNEQFF

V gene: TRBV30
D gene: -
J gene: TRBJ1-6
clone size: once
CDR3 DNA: TGTGCCTGGAGTCCGGGGGGAGACTCACCCCTCCACTTT
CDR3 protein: CAWSPGGDSPLHF

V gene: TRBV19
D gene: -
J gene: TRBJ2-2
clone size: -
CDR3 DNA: TGTGCCAGTAGGAACCAAGCCACGAGTCCCGGGGAGCTGTTTTTT
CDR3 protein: CASRNQATSPGELFF

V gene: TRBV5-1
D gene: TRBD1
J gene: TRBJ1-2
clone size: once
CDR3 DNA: TGCGCCAGCAGCTTGTGGGGCCCAGACAGGGGGTCGGGAGGCTACACCTTC
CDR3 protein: CASSLWGPDRGSGGYTF

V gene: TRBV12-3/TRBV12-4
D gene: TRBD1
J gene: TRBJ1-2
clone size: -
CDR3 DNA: TGTGCCAGCAGTCCTGGACAGGGAGATGGCTACACCTTC
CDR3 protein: CASSPGQGDGYTF

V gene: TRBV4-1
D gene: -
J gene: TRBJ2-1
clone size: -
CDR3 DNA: TGCGCCAGCAGCCAAGATGTGGATAGCGGCTACAATGAGCAGTTCTTC
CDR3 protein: CASSQDVDSGYNEQFF

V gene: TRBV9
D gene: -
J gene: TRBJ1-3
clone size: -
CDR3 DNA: TGTGCCAGCAGCGGGGGAGCAGACGTCTCTGGAAACACCATATATTTT
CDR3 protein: CASSGGADVSGNTIYF

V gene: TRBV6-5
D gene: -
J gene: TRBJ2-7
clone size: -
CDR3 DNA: TGTGCCAGCAGTTACTCGAACGGGGTAATCGAGCAGTACTTC
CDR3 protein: CASSYSNGVIEQYF

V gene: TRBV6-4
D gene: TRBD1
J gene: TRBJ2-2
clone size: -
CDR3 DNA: TGTGCCAGCAGCAAGGGACAGGTCGGCACCGGGGAGCTGTTTTTT
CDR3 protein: CASSKGQVGTGELFF

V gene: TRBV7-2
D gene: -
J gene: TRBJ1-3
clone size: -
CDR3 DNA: TGTGCCAGCAGCTTAAGTGCGGGGCCTGGAAACACCATATATTTT
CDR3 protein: CASSLSAGPGNTIYF

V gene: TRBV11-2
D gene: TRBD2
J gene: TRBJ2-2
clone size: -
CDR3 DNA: TGTGCCAGCAGCTCCTTAGCGGGAGGGCACAACACCGGGGAGCTGTTTTTT
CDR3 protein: CASSSLAGGHNTGELFF

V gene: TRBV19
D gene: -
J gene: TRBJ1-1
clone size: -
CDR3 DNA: TGTGCCAGTAGTATTAGTGGGGGCAGGAAGAACACTGAAGCTTTCTTT
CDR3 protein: CASSISGGRKNTEAFF

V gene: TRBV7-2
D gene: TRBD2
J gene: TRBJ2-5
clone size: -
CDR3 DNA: TGTGCCAGCAGCGCCGCTAGCGGGAGGGGTCAAGAGACCCAGTACTTC
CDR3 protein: CASSAASGRGQETQYF

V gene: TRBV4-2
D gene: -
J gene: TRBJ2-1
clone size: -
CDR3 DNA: TGTGCCAGCAGCCAAGGACGTGGCGGGACCTACAATGAGCAGTTCTTC
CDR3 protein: CASSQGRGGTYNEQFF

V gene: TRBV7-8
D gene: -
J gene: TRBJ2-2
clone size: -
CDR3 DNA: TGTGCCAGCAGCTTCGGAGGGGGGGCCGCGGGCACCGGGGAGCTGTTTTTT
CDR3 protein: CASSFGGGAAGTGELFF

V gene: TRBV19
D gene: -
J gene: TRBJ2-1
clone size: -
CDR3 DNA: TGTGCCAGTAGTATAGGAGGAGGCTACAATGAGCAGTTCTTC
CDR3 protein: CASSIGGGYNEQFF

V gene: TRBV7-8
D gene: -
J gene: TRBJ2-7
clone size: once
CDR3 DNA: TGTGCCAGCAGCTTAGTAGGCGGGCGGTCGGGGTACTTCGAGCAGTACTTC
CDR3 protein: CASSLVGGRSGYFEQYF

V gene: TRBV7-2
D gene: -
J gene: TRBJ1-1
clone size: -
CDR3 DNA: TGTGCCAGCGACCAGGGGCTGGGGTATACTGAAGCTTTCTTT
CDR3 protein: CASDQGLGYTEAFF

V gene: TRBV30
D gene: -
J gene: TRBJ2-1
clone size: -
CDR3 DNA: TGTGCCTGGGGACTTTCGGGTTGGAATGAGCAGTTCTTC
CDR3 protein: CAWGLSGWNEQFF

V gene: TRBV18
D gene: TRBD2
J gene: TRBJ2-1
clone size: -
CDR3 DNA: TGTGCCAGCTCACCGGGAGTAGCGGGGTTCTATGAGCAGTTCTTC
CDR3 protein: CASSPGVAGFYEQFF

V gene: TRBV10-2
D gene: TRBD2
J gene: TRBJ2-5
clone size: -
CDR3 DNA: TGCGCCAGCAAGCTAGCGGGAGGCGAGACCCAGTACTTC
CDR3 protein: CASKLAGGETQYF

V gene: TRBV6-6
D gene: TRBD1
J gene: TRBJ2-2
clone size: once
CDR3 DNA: TGTGCCAGCAGTTACCGGACAGGGGTCGACACCGGGGAGCTGTTTTTT
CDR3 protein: CASSYRTGVDTGELFF

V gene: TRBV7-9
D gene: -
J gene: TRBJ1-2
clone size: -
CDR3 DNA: TGTGCCAGCAGCCCCGTTCCCTATGGCTACACCTTC
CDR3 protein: CASSPVPYGYTF

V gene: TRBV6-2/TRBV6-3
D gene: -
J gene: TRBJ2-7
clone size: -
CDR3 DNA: TGTGCCAGCAGCTACTTGGACAGCTCCTACGAGCAGTACTTC
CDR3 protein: CASSYLDSSYEQYF

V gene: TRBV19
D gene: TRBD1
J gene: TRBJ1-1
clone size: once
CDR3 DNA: TGTGCCAGTAGTATTTTCCGTGAACAGGGGCCGGGCACTGAAGCTTTCTTT
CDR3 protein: CASSIFREQGPGTEAFF

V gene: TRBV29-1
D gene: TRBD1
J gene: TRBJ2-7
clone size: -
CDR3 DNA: TGCAGCGTTAGGACAGGGGCAACCTACGAGCAGTACTTC
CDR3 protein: CSVRTGATYEQYF

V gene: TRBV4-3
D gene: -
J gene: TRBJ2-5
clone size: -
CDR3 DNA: TGCGCCAGCAGCCAAGAAGGGGGAGTGGTTGGGCGAGAGACCCAGTACTTC
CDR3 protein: CASSQEGGVVGRETQYF